Listed below are T cell receptor beta chains from one sample, sequenced in a study of OX40 agonist ivuxolimab in advanced cancers. The method was immunoSEQ multiplex PCR; TCRdb's version includes in-frame clones alone and lacks a portion of them. The table records approximately 65,000 clones, around nine tenths of them present only once. The sequencing used CD4+ or CD8+ T cells sorted from blood, collected in a trial of the OX40 agonist ivuxolimab. The receptors were gathered from an adult with an advanced solid tumor such as melanoma, head and neck, liver or kidney cancer. Both conserved end residues are trimmed from each CDR3. Fields, in order: clone size, V gene, D gene, J gene, CDR3 protein. D genes are given only for firm matches. For some rows the clone size is stated as once, few or many, or as a class when expanded; others skip it.

-	TRBV7-2	-	TRBJ2-7	ASSPSLYEQY
-	TRBV19	TRBD1	TRBJ2-4	ASSIGSGTGDANIQY
-	TRBV29-1	TRBD1	TRBJ1-5	SVGTGDQPQH
-	TRBV29-1	-	TRBJ1-2	SVGEQQAVL
-	TRBV10-3	-	TRBJ1-1	AISESRAGGRTEAF
once	TRBV18	TRBD1	TRBJ2-3	ASSPLGATGETQY
few	TRBV19	-	TRBJ2-3	ASSIRWESTDTQY
-	TRBV5-4	TRBD2	TRBJ2-1	ASSPPTSVGEQF
-	TRBV29-1	TRBD1	TRBJ1-1	SVGQGEGEAF
-	TRBV6-6	-	TRBJ1-2	ASLIGGLNYGYT
-	TRBV5-1	-	TRBJ2-2	ASSLRTGNTGELF
-	TRBV5-1	-	TRBJ1-4	ASSLGAGDEKLF
-	TRBV30	-	TRBJ1-2	AWSLGEAYRVGYT
-	TRBV10-3	TRBD2	TRBJ2-7	AIRTSGDEQY
-	TRBV12-5	TRBD1	TRBJ2-2	ASGLGDRRNTGELF
-	TRBV7-2	-	TRBJ1-4	ASSLASGAGNEKLF
-	TRBV30	TRBD2	TRBJ2-7	AWRAGDEQY
-	TRBV9	-	TRBJ2-3	ASTSSGDTQY
-	TRBV11-2	-	TRBJ1-5	ASSLVPSGPQH
-	TRBV15	TRBD2	TRBJ2-3	ATSRAGGLDTQY
-	TRBV6-5	TRBD2	TRBJ2-7	ASRPTSGRPYEQY
-	TRBV28	TRBD1	TRBJ2-3	ASGEQGRRDTQY
-	TRBV5-1	-	TRBJ1-6	ASSLGDDRNSPLH
-	TRBV18	-	TRBJ1-2	ASSPEELRYGYT
-	TRBV19	TRBD2	TRBJ2-4	ASSITGGENIQY
-	TRBV29-1	TRBD1	TRBJ1-1	SVVTGVGTEAF
-	TRBV30	TRBD1	TRBJ2-1	AWQDRGRTL
once	TRBV28	-	TRBJ1-2	ASSLSFYYGYT
few	TRBV5-1	TRBD1	TRBJ2-2	ASKGTGNTGELF
-	TRBV5-1	TRBD2	TRBJ2-3	ASSYPPRLAGGLDTQY
few	TRBV30	-	TRBJ1-1	AWRENTEAF
few	TRBV5-1	TRBD1	TRBJ1-2	ASSLSQGASQSHGYT
-	TRBV30	TRBD1	TRBJ1-4	AWTWTGRNEKLF
-	TRBV9	TRBD1	TRBJ2-5	ASTRGQGGETQY
-	TRBV15	-	TRBJ1-1	ATSRFGRTEAF
once	TRBV6-5	-	TRBJ1-1	ASSYSGNMNTEAF
-	TRBV7-2	-	TRBJ2-7	ASSLDGNFYEQY
-	TRBV27	-	TRBJ1-3	ASSSRLSGNTIY
-	TRBV2	-	TRBJ2-3	ATLPGLSTDTQY
-	TRBV30	-	TRBJ2-7	AFGDTPRGEQY
-	TRBV11-2	TRBD1	TRBJ1-5	ASSLGQGNQPQH
-	TRBV6-5	TRBD1	TRBJ1-1	ASSPTRTGVTEAF
-	TRBV19	TRBD1	TRBJ2-6	ASSQTGSGANVLT
-	TRBV7-9	-	TRBJ2-2	ASSLSRDWLYTGELF
-	TRBV10-3	TRBD1	TRBJ1-1	AISEDRVNLAF
once	TRBV2	-	TRBJ2-1	ASSWRGSSYNEQF